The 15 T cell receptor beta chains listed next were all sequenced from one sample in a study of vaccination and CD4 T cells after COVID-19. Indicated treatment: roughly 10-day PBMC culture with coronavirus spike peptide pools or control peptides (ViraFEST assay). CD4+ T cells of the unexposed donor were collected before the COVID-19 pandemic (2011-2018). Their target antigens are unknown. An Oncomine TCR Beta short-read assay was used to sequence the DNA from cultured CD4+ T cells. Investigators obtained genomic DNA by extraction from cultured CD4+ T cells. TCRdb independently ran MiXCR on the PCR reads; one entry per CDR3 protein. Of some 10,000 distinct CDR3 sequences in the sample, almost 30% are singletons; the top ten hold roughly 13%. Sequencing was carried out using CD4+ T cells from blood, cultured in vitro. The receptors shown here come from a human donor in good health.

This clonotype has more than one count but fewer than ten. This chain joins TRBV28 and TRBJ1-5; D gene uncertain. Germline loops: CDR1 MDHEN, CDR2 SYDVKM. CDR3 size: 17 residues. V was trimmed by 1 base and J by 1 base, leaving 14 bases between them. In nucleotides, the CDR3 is TGTGCCAGCAGTTTATTTGTTCCAACCACAAGCAATCAGCCCCAGCATTTT. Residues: CASSLFVPTTSNQPQHF.

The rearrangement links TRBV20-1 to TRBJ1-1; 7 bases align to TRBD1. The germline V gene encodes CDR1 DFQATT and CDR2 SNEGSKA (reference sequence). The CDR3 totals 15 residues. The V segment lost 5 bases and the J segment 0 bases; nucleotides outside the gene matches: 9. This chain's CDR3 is CSAPRDRSMNTEAFF. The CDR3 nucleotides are TGCAGTGCTCCCCGGGACAGAAGCATGAACACTGAAGCTTTCTTT.

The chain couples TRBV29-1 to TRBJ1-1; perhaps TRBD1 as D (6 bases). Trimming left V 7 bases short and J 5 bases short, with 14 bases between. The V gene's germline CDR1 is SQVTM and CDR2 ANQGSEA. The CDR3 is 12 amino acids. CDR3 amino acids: CSGKGVGTEAFF. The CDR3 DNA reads TGCAGCGGGAAGGGGGTTGGAACTGAAGCTTTCTTT.

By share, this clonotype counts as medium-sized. CDR3 region: CASSLRGQGGTQYF. In DNA form, the CDR3 reads TGTGCCAGCAGCCTTAGGGGACAGGGGGGTACGCAGTATTTT. J is TRBJ2-3 and V is TRBV7-6, with 11 nucleotides matching TRBD1. Trimming took 5 bases from V and 8 from J; bases not matched to a gene: 6. The CDR3 runs 14 residues. Germline CDR1 reads SGHVS; CDR2 reads FNYEAQ. Full variable domain (outside the CDR3, taken from reference TRBV7-6 and TRBJ2-3): GAGVSQSPRYKVTKRGQDVALRCDPISGHVSLYWYRQALGQGPEFLTYFNYEAQQDKSGLPNDRFSAERPEGSISTLTIQRTEQRDSAMYRCASSLRGQGGTQYFGPGTRLTVL.

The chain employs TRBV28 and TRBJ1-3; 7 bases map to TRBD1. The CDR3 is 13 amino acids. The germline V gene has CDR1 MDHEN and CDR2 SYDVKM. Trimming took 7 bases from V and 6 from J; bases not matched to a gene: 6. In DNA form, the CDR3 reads TGTGCCAGCATGTGGACAGGTGAAAACACCATATATTTT. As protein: CASMWTGENTIYF.

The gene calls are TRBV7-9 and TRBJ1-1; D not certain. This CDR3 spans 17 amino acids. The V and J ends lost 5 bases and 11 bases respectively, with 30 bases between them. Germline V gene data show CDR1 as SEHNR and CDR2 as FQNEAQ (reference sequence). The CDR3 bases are TGTGCCAGCAGCAAGTCCCCCACGATTAAGGGTCCCTCTCCGGCTTTCTTT. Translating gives CASSKSPTIKGPSPAFF.

The CDR3 region has the DNA TGCAGTGCTAGGAAATCCGGGATCTTATCCTACGAGCAGTACTTC. Protein sequence: CSARKSGILSYEQYF. The gene calls are TRBV20-1 and TRBJ2-7; tentatively, D is TRBD2 (5 bases). Germline CDR1 and CDR2: DFQATT and SNEGSKA (reference sequence). Trimming removed 3 bases from V and 1 base from J, with 16 bases in between. The CDR3 sequence is 15 residues long.

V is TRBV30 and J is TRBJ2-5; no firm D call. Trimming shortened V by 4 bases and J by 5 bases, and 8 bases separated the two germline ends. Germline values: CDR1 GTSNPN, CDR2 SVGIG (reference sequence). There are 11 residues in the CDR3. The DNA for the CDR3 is TGTGCCTGGATAACCGGGGAGACCCAGTACTTC. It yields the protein CAWITGETQYF.

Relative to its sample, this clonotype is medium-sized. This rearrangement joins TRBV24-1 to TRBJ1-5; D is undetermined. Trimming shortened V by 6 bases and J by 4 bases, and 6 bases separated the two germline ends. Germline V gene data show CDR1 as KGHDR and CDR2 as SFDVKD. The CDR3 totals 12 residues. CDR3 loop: CATSYGNQPQHF. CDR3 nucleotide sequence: TGTGCCACCAGTTACGGAAATCAGCCCCAGCATTTT.

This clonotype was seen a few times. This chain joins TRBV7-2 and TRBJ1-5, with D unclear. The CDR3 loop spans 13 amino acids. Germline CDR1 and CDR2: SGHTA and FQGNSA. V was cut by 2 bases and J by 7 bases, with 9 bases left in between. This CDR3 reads CASSLIGLQPQHF. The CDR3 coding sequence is TGTGCCAGCAGCTTAATTGGGTTGCAGCCCCAGCATTTT. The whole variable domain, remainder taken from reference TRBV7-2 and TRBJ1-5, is GAGVSQSPSNKVTEKGKDVELRCDPISGHTALYWYRQSLGQGLEFLIYFQGNSAPDKSGLPSDRFSAERTGGSVSTLTIQRTQQEDSAVYLCASSLIGLQPQHFGDGTRLSIL.

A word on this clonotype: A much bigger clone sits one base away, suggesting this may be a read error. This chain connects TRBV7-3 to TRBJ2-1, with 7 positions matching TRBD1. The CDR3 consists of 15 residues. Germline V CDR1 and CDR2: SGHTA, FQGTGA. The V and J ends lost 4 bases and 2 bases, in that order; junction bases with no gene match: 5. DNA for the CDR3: TGTGCCAGCAGCTCCCTGGGACAGCCCTACAATGAGCAGTTCTTC. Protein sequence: CASSSLGQPYNEQFF. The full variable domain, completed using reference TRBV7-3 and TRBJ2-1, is GAGVSQTPSNKVTEKGKYVELRCDPISGHTALYWYRQSLGQGPEFLIYFQGTGAADDSGLPNDRFFAVRPEGSVSTLKIQRTERGDSAVYLCASSSLGQPYNEQFFGPGTRLTVL.

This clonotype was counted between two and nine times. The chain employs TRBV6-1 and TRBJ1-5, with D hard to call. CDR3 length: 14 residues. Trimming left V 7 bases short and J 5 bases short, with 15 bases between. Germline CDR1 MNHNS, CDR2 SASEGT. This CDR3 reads CASTPRTLDQPQHF. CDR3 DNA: TGTGCCAGCACCCCAAGGACCTTAGATCAGCCCCAGCATTTT.

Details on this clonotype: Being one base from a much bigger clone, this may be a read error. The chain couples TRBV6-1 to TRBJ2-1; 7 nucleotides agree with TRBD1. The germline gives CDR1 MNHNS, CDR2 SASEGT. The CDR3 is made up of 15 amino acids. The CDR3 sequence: CASNIRQGSYNGQFF. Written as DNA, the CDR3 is TGTGCCAGCAATATCCGACAGGGCAGCTACAATGGGCAGTTCTTC.

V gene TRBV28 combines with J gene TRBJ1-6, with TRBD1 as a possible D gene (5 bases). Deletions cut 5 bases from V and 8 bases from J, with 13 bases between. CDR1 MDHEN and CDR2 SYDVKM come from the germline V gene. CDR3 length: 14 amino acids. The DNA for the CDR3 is TGTGCCAGCAGTCCGGGTCAGGGAGATTCACCCCTCCACTTT. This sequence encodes CASSPGQGDSPLHF.

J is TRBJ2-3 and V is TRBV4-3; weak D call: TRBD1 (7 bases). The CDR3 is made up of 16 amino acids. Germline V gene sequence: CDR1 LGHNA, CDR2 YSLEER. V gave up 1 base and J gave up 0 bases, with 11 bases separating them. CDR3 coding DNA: TGCGCCAGCAGCCAAGGGAGGGGGCTAAGCACAGATACGCAGTATTTT. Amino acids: CASSQGRGLSTDTQYF.